These 9 T cell receptor beta chains share one sample of origin, sequenced in a study of shared clonotypes between healthy human individuals. Repertoires were generated with immunoSEQ multiplex PCR, while TCRdb's copy carries only in-frame clones and drops some. The data show some 1.5 million clones, roughly 96% seen once. The sample comprised naive CD4+ T cells sorted from blood. Subset specified: CD45RA+ positively selected. These receptors were obtained from a man aged 25 to 40 in good health.

The chain joins TRBV28 to TRBJ2-3; weak D call: TRBD2 (5 bases). Trimming shortened V by 6 bases and J by 11 bases, and 15 bases separated the two germline ends. The CDR3 contains 12 residues. CDR1 MDHEN and CDR2 SYDVKM come from the germline V gene. The CDR3: CASSSDYRLQYF. The CDR3 DNA reads as TGTGCCAGCAGCTCCGACTACCGGTTGCAGTATTTT.

The V call is TRBV15, the J call TRBJ2-7; D is perhaps TRBD2 (5 bases). CDR3 size: 14 residues. CDR1 and CDR2 (germline): LNHNV, YYDKDF (reference sequence). V lost 4 bases and J lost 4, with 14 bases in between. CDR3 protein: CATSMLDPGYEQYF. CDR3 in DNA: TGTGCCACCAGCATGCTCGACCCGGGGTACGAGCAGTACTTC.

The V call is TRBV6-1, the J call TRBJ2-7; D is undetermined. Germline CDR1 and CDR2: MNHNS and SASEGT. V lost 5 bases to trimming and J lost 0 bases, with 14 bases between them. The length of the CDR3 is 15 residues. CDR3 in DNA: TGTGCCAGCAGTCCCCTTGCCTCGAGCTCCTACGAGCAGTACTTC. Translation: CASSPLASSSYEQYF.

The rearrangement uses TRBV16 and TRBJ2-7; no firm D call. V was cut by 1 base and J by 2 bases, with 9 bases left in between. Germline V gene data show CDR1 as KGHSY and CDR2 as FQNENV. This CDR3 region has 14 residues. The CDR3 spells CASSQLRKTYEQYF. The CDR3 region has the DNA TGTGCCAGCAGCCAATTAAGGAAGACCTACGAGCAGTACTTC.

The genes are TRBV5-1 and TRBJ2-7; D is perhaps TRBD1 or TRBD2 (7 bases each). The CDR3 sequence is 16 residues long. Germline V gene data show CDR1 as SGHRS and CDR2 as YFSETQ. The V end lost 3 bases, the J end lost 3 bases, and 19 bases lay between the germline ends. In DNA, the CDR3 is TGCGCCAGCAGCTCGGGACTACAGGGGATTGACTACGAGCAGTACTTC. Protein sequence: CASSSGLQGIDYEQYF.

In this sample, this clone turned up once. The chain employs TRBV7-2 and TRBJ1-5, with a tentative D call TRBD1 (6 bases). Trimming took 4 bases from V and 3 from J, leaving 19 bases between them. The germline V gene encodes CDR1 SGHTA and CDR2 FQGNSA. The CDR3 consists of 17 residues. The DNA of the CDR3 is TGTGCCAGCAGCTCTCCCACAGGGATTCCGCTCAATCAGCCCCAGCATTTT. This codes for CASSSPTGIPLNQPQHF.

J is TRBJ2-2 and V is TRBV19, with 7 bases aligning to TRBD2. V gave up 4 bases and J gave up 0 bases; unmatched junction bases: 5. Germline values: CDR1 LNHDA, CDR2 SQIVND (reference sequence). The CDR3 is 16 residues long. The CDR3 protein is CASSRSGGSNTGELFF. DNA of the CDR3: TGTGCCAGTAGTAGGTCGGGGGGATCGAACACCGGGGAGCTGTTTTTT.

The chain employs TRBV7-6 and TRBJ2-2; D is possibly TRBD2 (6 bases). The CDR3 is 19 amino acids. Trimming shortened V by 1 base and J by 7 bases, and 25 bases separated the two germline ends. The V gene's germline CDR1 is SGHVS and CDR2 FNYEAQ. The chain's CDR3 is CASSLGTGTHLFGNGELFF. The CDR3 nucleotides read TGTGCCAGCAGCTTAGGGACCGGGACTCACCTTTTCGGGAACGGGGAGCTGTTTTTT.

This clone was detected once. A junction end diverges from the germline sequence, so it may reflect a read error. The chain combines TRBV27 with TRBJ2-7, with D tentatively TRBD1 (6 bases). The CDR3 spans 14 residues. CDR1 is MNHEY and CDR2 is SMNVEV in the germline V gene (reference sequence). The CDR3 nucleotides read TGTGCCAGCAGTGAGGGCAGGGGCTCCCACGAGCAGTACTTC. Its protein product is CASSEGRGSHEQYF.